This is a list of T cell receptor beta chains from one sample in a study of T cells in Graves' hyperthyroidism and ophthalmopathy. Using its own MiXCR run on the multiplex PCR reads, TCRdb lists one record per CDR3 protein. Altogether a few hundred thousand distinct CDR3 sequences are present, approximately 15% being singletons, with the ten largest covering roughly 3.4%. Material for sequencing was blood. These receptors all come from a woman in her thirties or forties with Graves' ophthalmopathy. Each CDR3 is given with its conserved first and last residue. A D gene is named only where the DNA matches it firmly. Rows give clone size only sometimes, using once, few, many, or a class for an expanded clone.

>TRBJ1-2|many|TRBV6-1|.
TGTGCCAGCAGTGAAGAACGGGGTCCTAGCAACTATGGCTACACCTTC
CASSEERGPSNYGYTF
>TRBJ1-2|few|TRBV7-3|.
TGTGCCAGCAGCTTAAAACCAGGGTTCCCTTATGGCTACACCTTC
CASSLKPGFPYGYTF
>TRBJ2-7|.|TRBV4-1|TRBD1
TGCGCCAGCAGCCGACTAACCCCCGGGACAGGGCCCGACGAGCAGTACTTC
CASSRLTPGTGPDEQYF
>TRBJ2-2|many|TRBV11-2|TRBD1
TGTGCCAGCAGCAACCATAAGGGGGCGCCTAACACCGGGGAGCTGTTTTTT
CASSNHKGAPNTGELFF
>TRBJ1-1|few|TRBV5-6|.
TGTGCCAGCAGCTTGGTCCCCCTCACTGAAGCTTTCTTT
CASSLVPLTEAFF
>TRBJ2-5|.|TRBV3-1|TRBD1
TGTGCCAGCAGCCAAGGCGACAGGGCCGCGGAGACCCAGTACTTC
CASSQGDRAAETQYF
>TRBJ2-1|few|TRBV19|TRBD2
TGTGCCAGTAGTATCGGACTAGCTAGCGATGAGCAGTTCTTC
CASSIGLASDEQFF
>TRBJ2-4|few|TRBV5-1|TRBD1
TGCGCCAGCAGCTTGGATACAGGGGGAAACATTCAGTACTTC
CASSLDTGGNIQYF
>TRBJ1-4|few|TRBV7-9|TRBD1
TGTGCCAGCAGCACCTCCGGGACAGGGAATGAAAAACTGTTTTTT
CASSTSGTGNEKLFF
>TRBJ2-6|.|TRBV20-1|TRBD2
TGTGGGGGGGGAGGGCTGAATGGGGCCAACGTCCTGACTTTC
CGGGGLNGANVLTF
>TRBJ1-1|many|TRBV30|TRBD1
TGTGCCTGGAGTCATACCAGGGGGCGTCGGACTGAAGCTTTCTTT
CAWSHTRGRRTEAFF
>TRBJ1-6|many|TRBV5-1|.
TGCGCCAGCAGCTTGTGGGGTAACAAGAATTCACCCCTCCACTTT
CASSLWGNKNSPLHF